This entry concerns a single T cell receptor (beta chain). The sample belongs to a study of control samples from healthy donors and cancer patients. The CDR3 loop spans 13 amino acids. Trimming left V 8 bases short and J 7 bases short, with 17 bases between. Clones were sequenced by immunoSEQ multiplex PCR, and TCRdb holds only the in-frame ones, with some missing. The sample records 45,000 to 60,000 clones, 94% being singletons. The chain employs TRBV12-3 or TRBV12-4 and TRBJ1-1; D might be TRBD1 (5 bases). Sequenced input: blood. This clonotype was obtained from a man aged 25-45 years in good health. The CDR3 loop reads CASSRDTLLEAFF. As DNA, the CDR3 is TGTGCCAGCTCCAGGGATACTCTACTTGAAGCTTTCTTT.